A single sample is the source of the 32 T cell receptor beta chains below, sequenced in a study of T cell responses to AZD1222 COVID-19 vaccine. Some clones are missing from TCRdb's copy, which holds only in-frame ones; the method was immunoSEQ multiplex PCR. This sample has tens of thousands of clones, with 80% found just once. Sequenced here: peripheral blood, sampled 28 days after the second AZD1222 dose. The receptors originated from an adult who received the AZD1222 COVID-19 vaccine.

Written as DNA, the CDR3 is TGTGCCAGCATGCCAGGGGGCGGCGAGCAGTACTTC. This translates into CASMPGGGEQYF. The rearrangement links TRBV28 to TRBJ2-7, with 8 bases aligning to TRBD1. V lost 7 bases, J lost 6 bases, and 5 bases stayed unmatched. CDR3 length equals 12 residues. Germline CDR1 and CDR2: MDHEN and SYDVKM.

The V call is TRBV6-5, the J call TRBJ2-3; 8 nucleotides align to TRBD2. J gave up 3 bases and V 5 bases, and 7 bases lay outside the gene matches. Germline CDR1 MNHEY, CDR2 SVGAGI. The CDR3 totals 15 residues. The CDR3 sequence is CASSRTGGPTDTQYF. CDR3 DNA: TGTGCCAGCAGTCGCACGGGAGGGCCTACAGATACGCAGTATTTT.

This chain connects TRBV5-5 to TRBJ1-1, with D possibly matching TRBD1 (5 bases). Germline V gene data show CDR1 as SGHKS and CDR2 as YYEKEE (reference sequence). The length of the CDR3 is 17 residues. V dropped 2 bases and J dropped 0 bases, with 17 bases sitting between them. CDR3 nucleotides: TGTGCCAGCAGCTTTATAACGGTAGGGACTATGAACACTGAAGCTTTCTTT. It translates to CASSFITVGTMNTEAFF.

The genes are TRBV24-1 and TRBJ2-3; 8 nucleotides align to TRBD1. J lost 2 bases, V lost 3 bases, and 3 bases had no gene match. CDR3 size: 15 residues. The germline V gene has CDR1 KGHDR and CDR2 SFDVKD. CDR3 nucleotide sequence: TGTGCCACCAGTGATGTGGGACAGGCCACAGATACGCAGTATTTT. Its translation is CATSDVGQATDTQYF.

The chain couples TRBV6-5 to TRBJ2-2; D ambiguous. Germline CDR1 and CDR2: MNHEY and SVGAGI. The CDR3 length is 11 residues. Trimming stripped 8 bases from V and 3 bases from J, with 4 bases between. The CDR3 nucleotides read TGTGCCAGCTTCTACACCGGGGAGCTGTTTTTT. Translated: CASFYTGELFF.

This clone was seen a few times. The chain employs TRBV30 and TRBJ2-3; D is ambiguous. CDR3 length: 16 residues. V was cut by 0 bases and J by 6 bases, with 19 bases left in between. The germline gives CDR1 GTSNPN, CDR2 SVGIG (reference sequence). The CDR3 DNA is TGTGCCTGGAGTGTAGGGTTAGTTTTAGCCTCCGATACGCAGTATTTT. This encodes CAWSVGLVLASDTQYF.

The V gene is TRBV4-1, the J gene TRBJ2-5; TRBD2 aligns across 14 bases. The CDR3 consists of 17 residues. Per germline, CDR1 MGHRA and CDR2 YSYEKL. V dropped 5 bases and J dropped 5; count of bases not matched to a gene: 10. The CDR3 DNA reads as TGCGCCAGCAGCGACGGGACTAGCGGGGGAGGGATGGAGACCCAGTACTTC. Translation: CASSDGTSGGGMETQYF.

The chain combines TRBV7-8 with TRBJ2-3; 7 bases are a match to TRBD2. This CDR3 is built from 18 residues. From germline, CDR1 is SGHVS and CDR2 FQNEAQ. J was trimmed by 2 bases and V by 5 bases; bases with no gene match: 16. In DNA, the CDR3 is TGTGCCAGCAGCCCGATAGGGGTCACGGGGGGAAACACAGATACGCAGTATTTT. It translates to CASSPIGVTGGNTDTQYF.

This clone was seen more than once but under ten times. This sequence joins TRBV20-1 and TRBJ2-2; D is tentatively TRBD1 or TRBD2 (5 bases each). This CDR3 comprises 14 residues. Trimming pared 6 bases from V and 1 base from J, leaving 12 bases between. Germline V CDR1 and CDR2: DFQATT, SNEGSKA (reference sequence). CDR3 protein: CSASRGVNTGELFF. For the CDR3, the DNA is TGCAGTGCGAGTCGAGGGGTGAACACCGGGGAGCTGTTTTTT.

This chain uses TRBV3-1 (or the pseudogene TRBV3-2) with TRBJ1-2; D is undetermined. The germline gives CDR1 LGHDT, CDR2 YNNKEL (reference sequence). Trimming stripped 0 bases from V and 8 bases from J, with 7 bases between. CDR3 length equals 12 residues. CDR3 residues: CASSQDSWGYTF. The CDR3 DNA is TGTGCCAGCAGCCAAGATAGCTGGGGCTACACCTTC.

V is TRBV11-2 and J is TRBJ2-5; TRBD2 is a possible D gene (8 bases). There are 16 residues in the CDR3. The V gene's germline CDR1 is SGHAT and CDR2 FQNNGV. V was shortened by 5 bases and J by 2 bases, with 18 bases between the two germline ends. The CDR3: CASSQGGLVWQETQYF. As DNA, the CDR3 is TGTGCCAGCAGCCAGGGGGGACTAGTGTGGCAAGAGACCCAGTACTTC.

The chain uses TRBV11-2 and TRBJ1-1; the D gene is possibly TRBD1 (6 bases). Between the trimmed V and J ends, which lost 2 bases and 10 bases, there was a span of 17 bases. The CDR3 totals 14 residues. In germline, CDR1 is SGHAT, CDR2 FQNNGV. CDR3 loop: CASSLTADGQLAFF. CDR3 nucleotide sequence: TGTGCCAGCAGCTTAACCGCCGATGGACAGTTAGCTTTCTTT.

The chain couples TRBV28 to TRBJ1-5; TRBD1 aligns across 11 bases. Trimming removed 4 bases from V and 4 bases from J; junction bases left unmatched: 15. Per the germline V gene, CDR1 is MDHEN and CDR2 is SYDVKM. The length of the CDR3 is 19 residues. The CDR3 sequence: CASSSPGTGGFNWNQPQHF. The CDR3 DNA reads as TGTGCCAGCAGTTCCCCCGGGACAGGGGGATTTAATTGGAATCAGCCCCAGCATTTT.

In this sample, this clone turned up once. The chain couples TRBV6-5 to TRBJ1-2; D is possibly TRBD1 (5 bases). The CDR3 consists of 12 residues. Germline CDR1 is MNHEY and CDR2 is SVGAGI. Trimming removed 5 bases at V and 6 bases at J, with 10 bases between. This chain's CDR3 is CASSRGYDGYTF. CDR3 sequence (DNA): TGTGCCAGCAGTAGGGGTTACGATGGCTACACCTTC.

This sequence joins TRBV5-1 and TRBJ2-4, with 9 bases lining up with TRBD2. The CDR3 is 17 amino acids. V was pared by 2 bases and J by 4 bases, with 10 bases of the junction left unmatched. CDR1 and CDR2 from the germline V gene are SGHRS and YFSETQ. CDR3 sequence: CASSFGLAGTDKNIQYF. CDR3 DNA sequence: TGCGCCAGCAGCTTCGGGCTAGCGGGGACTGATAAAAACATTCAGTACTTC. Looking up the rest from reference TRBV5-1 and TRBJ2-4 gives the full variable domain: KAGVTQTPRYLIKTRGQQVTLSCSPISGHRSVSWYQQTPGQGLQFLFEYFSETQRNKGNFPGRFSGRQFSNSRSEMNVSTLELGDSALYLCASSFGLAGTDKNIQYFGAGTRLSVL.

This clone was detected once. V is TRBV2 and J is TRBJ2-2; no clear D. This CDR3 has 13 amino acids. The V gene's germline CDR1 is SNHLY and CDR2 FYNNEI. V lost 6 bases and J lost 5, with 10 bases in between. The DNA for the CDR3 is TGTGCCAGCAGCCGGACGGAAACCGGGGAGCTGTTTTTT. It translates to CASSRTETGELFF.

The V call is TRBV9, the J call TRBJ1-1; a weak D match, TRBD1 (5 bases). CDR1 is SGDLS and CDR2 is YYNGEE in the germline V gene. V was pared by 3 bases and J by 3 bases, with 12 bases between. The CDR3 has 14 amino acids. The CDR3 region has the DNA TGTGCCAGCAGCGCGGGGGTTAGGGACACTGAAGCTTTCTTT. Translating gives CASSAGVRDTEAFF.

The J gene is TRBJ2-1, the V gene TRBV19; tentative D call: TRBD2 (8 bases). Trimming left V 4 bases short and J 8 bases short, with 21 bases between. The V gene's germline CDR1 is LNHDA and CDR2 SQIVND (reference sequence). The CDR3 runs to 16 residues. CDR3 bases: TGTGCCAGTAGTAATGAGGGGGCTAGCGGGCACTATGAGCAGTTCTTC. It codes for CASSNEGASGHYEQFF.

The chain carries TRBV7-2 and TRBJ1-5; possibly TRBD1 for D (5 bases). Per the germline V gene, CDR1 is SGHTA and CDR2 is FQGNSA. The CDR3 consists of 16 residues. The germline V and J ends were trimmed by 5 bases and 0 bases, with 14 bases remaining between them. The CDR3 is CASSLTGAYSNQPQHF. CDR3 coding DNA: TGTGCCAGCAGCCTGACCGGGGCCTATAGCAATCAGCCCCAGCATTTT. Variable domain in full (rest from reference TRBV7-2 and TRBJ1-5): GAGVSQSPSNKVTEKGKDVELRCDPISGHTALYWYRQSLGQGLEFLIYFQGNSAPDKSGLPSDRFSAERTGGSVSTLTIQRTQQEDSAVYLCASSLTGAYSNQPQHFGDGTRLSIL.

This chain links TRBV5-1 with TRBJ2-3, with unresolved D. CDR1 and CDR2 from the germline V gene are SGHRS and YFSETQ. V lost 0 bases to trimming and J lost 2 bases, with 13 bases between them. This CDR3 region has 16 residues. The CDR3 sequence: CASSLGAVTPTDTQYF. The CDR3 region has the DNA TGCGCCAGCAGCTTGGGGGCCGTTACCCCCACAGATACGCAGTATTTT.

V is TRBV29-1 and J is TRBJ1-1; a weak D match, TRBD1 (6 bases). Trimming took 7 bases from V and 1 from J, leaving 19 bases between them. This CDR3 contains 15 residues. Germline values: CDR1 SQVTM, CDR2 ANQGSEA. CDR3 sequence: CSATNRDIRNTEAFF. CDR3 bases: TGCAGCGCAACCAATAGGGACATACGGAACACTGAAGCTTTCTTT.

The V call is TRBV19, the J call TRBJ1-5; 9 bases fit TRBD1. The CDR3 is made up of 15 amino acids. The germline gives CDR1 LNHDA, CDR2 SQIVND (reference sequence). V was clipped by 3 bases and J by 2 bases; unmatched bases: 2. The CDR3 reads CASSMTGGGNQPQHF. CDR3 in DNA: TGTGCCAGTAGTATGACAGGGGGTGGCAATCAGCCCCAGCATTTT.

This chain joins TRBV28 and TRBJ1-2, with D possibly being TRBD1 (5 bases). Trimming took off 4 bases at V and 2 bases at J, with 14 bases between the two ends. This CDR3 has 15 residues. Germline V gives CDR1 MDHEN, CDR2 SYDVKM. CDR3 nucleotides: TGTGCCAGCAGTTCACCTCAGGGCATGAACTATGGCTACACCTTC. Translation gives CASSSPQGMNYGYTF.

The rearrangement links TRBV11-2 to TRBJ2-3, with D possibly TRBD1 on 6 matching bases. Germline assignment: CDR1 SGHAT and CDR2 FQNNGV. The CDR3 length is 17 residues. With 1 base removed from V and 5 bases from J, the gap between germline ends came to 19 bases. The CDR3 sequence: CASSLGLLGGREDTQYF. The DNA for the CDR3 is TGTGCCAGCAGCTTAGGGCTCCTAGGGGGACGGGAAGATACGCAGTATTTT. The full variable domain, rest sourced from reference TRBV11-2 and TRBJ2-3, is EAGVAQSPRYKIIEKRQSVAFWCNPISGHATLYWYQQILGQGPKLLIQFQNNGVVDDSQLPKDRFSAERLKGVDSTLKIQPAKLEDSAVYLCASSLGLLGGREDTQYFGPGTRLTVL.

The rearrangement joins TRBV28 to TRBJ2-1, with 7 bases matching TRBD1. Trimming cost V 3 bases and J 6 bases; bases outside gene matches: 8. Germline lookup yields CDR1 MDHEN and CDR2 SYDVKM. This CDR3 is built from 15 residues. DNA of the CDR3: TGTGCCAGCAGTTTCCCGGGACAGCAGTCCAATGAGCAGTTCTTC. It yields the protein CASSFPGQQSNEQFF.

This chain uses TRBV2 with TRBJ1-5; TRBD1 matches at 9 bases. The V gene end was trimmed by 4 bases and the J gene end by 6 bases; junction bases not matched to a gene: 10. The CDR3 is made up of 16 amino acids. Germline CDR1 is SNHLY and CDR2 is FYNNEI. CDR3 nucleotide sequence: TGTGCCAGCAGTGGAGTTCTGGGACAGGGCAGTCAGCCCCAGCATTTT. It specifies CASSGVLGQGSQPQHF.

Here the CDR3 reads CASSFKTGEGYTF. The CDR3 region has the DNA TGTGCCAGCAGTTTTAAGACAGGCGAGGGCTACACCTTC. This sequence joins TRBV12-3 or TRBV12-4 and TRBJ1-2; possible D gene TRBD1, 6 bases. This CDR3 has 13 residues. Trimming took off 3 bases at V and 8 bases at J, with 13 bases between the two ends.

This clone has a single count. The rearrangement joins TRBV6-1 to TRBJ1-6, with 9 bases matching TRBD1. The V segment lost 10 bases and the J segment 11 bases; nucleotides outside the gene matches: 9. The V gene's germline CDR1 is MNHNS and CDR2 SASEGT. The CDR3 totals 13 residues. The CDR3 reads CATSGTGPPPLHF. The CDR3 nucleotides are TGTGCCACGTCCGGGACAGGGCCCCCACCCCTCCACTTT.

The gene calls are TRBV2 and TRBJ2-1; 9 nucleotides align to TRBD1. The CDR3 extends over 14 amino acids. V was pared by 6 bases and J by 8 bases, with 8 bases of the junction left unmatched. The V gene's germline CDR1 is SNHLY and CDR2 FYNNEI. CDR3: CASSPRDRAHEQFF. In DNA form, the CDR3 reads TGTGCCAGCAGCCCCCGGGACAGGGCCCATGAGCAGTTCTTC.

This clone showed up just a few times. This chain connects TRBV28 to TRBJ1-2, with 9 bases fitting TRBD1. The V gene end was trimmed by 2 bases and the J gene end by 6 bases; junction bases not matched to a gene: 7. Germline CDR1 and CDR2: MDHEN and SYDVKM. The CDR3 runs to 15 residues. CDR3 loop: CASSLGDRAGDGYTF. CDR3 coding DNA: TGTGCCAGCAGTTTAGGGGACAGGGCGGGCGATGGCTACACCTTC.

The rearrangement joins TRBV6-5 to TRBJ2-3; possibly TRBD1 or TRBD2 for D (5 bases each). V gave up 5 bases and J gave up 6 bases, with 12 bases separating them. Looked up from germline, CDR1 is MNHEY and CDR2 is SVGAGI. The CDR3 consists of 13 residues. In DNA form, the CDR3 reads TGTGCCAGCAGTCGGGACCCCGCGGATACGCAGTATTTT. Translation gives CASSRDPADTQYF.

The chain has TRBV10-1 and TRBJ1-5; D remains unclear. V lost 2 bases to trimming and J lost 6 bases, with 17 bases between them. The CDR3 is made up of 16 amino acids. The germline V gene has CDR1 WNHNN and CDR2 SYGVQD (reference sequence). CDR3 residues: CASSEPPSYFSQPQHF. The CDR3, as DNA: TGCGCCAGCAGTGAGCCCCCCAGCTATTTTAGTCAGCCCCAGCATTTT.